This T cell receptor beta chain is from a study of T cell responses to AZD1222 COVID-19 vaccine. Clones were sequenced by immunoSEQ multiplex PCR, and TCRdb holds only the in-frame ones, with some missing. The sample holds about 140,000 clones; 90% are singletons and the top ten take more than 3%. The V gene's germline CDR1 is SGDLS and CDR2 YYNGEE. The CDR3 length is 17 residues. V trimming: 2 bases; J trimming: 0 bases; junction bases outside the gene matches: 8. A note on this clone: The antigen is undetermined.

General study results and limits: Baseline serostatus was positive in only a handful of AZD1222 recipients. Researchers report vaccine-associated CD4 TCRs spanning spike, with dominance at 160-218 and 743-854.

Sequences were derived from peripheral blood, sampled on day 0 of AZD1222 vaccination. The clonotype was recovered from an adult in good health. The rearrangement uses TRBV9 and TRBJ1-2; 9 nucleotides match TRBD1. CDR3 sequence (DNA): TGTGCCAGCAGCGTCCGGGACAGGGATCCAGCTAACTATGGCTACACCTTC. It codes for CASSVRDRDPANYGYTF.